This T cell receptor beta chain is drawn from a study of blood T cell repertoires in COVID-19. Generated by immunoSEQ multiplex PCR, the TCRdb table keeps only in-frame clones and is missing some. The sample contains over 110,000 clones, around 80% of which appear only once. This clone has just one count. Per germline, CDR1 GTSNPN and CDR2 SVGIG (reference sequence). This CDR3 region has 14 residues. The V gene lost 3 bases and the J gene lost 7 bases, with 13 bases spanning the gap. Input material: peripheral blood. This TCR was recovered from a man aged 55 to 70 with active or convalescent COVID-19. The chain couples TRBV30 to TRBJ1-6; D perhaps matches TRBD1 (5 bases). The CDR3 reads CAWRGRRGNSPLHF. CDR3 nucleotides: TGTGCCTGGAGAGGGCGAAGGGGCAATTCACCCCTCCACTTT. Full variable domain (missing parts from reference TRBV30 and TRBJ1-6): SQTIHQWPATLVQPVGSPLSLECTVEGTSNPNLYWYRQAAGRGLQLLFYSVGIGQISSEVPQNLSASRPQDRQFILSSKKLLLSDSGFYLCAWRGRRGNSPLHFGNGTRLTVT.